This T cell receptor beta chain was captured by sequencing in a study of OX40 agonist ivuxolimab in advanced cancers. As for the study in general: Hepatocellular carcinoma, melanoma, renal cell or head and neck cancer occurred in dose-escalation patients. A male proportion of under 90% was recorded, with mean age roughly 62 years and range about 20 to 79.

The repertoire was sequenced with immunoSEQ multiplex PCR; TCRdb's copy has only in-frame clones and lacks some. Here the sample spans about 60,000 clones, 85% to 95% being singletons. V lost 0 bases to trimming and J lost 13 bases, with 19 bases between them. The V gene's germline CDR1 is SGDLS and CDR2 YYNGEE. This CDR3 contains 14 residues. The source was CD4+ or CD8+ T cells sorted from blood, collected in a trial of the OX40 agonist ivuxolimab. The chain couples TRBV9 to TRBJ1-2; D unresolved. The sequence was collected from an adult with an advanced solid tumor such as melanoma, head and neck, liver or kidney cancer. In DNA form, the CDR3 reads TGTGCCAGCAGCGTAGGACCCGGAAGAACTATTTTCACCTTC. It codes for CASSVGPGRTIFTF. The variable domain in full, with the rest retrieved from reference TRBV9 and TRBJ1-2, is DSGVTQTPKHLITATGQRVTLRCSPRSGDLSVYWYQQSLDQGLQFLIQYYNGEERAKGNILERFSAQQFPDLHSELNLSSLELGDSALYFCASSVGPGRTIFTFGSGTRLTVV.